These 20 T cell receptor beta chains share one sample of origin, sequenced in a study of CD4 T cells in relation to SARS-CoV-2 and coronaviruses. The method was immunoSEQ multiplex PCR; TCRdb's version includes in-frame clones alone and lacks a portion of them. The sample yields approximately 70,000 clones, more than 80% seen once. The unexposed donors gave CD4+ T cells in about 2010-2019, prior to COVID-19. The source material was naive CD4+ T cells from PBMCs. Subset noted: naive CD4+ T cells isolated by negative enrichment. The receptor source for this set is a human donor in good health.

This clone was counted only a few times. The CDR3 reads CATANYGYTF. DNA of the CDR3: TGTGCCACCGCCAACTATGGCTACACCTTC. V and J are TRBV6-1 and TRBJ1-2; D unresolved. The CDR3 runs 10 residues. Per germline, CDR1 MNHNS and CDR2 SASEGT. V lost 10 bases and J lost 2, with 5 bases in between.

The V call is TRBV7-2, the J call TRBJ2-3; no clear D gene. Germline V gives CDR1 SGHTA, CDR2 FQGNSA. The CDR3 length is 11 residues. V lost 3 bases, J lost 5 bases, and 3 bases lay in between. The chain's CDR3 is CASSFQDTQYF. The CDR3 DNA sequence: TGTGCCAGCAGCTTTCAAGATACGCAGTATTTT.

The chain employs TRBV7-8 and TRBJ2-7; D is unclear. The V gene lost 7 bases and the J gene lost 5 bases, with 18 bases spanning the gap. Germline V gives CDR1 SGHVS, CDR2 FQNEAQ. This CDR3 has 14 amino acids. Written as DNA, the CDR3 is TGTGCCAGCAACCCCACGGCGATTTCCCACGAGCAGTACTTC. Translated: CASNPTAISHEQYF.

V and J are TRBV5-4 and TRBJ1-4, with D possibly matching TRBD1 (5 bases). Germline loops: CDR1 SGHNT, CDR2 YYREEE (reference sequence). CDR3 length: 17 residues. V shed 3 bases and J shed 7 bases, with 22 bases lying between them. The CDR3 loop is CASSSGRASPRGEKLFF. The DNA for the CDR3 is TGTGCCAGCAGCTCGGGACGTGCGTCCCCGAGGGGTGAAAAACTGTTTTTT. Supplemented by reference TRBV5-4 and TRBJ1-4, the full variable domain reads ETGVTQSPTHLIKTRGQQVTLRCSSQSGHNTVSWYQQALGQGPQFIFQYYREEENGRGNFPPRFSGLQFPNYSSELNVNALELDDSALYLCASSSGRASPRGEKLFFGSGTQLSVL.

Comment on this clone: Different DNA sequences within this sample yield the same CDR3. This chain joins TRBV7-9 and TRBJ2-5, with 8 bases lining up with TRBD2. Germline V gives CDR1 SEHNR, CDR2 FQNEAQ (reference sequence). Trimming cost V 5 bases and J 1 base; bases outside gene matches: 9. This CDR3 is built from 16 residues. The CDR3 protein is CASSPRLAGGQETQYF. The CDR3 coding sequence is TGTGCCAGCAGCCCGCGCCTGGCGGGGGGCCAAGAGACCCAGTACTTC.

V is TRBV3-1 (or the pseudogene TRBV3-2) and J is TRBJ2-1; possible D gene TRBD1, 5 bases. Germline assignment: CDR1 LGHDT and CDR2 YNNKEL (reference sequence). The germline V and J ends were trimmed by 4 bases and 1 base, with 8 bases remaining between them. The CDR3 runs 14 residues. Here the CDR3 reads CASSLQGSYNEQFF. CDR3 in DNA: TGTGCCAGCAGCCTTCAGGGATCCTACAATGAGCAGTTCTTC.

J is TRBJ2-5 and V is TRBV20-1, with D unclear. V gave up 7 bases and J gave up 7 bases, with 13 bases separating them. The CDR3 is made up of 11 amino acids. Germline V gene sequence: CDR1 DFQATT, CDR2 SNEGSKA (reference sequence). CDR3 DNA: TGCAGTGTTGAAGAGTACGGGACCCAGTACTTC. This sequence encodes CSVEEYGTQYF.

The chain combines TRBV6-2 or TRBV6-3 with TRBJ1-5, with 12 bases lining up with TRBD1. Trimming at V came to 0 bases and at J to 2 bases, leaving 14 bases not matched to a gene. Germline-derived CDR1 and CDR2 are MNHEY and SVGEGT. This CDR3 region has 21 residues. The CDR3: CASSYSMLRDRGPRGNQPQHF. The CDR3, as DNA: TGTGCCAGCAGTTACTCCATGCTCCGGGACAGGGGGCCGCGGGGCAATCAGCCCCAGCATTTT.

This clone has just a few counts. The DNA of the CDR3 is TGTGCCACCAGTGATGGACCGTCCTACGAGCAGTACTTC. It is translated as CATSDGPSYEQYF. The rearrangement joins TRBV24-1 to TRBJ2-7; D unclear. Germline V gene lookup returns CDR1 KGHDR and CDR2 SFDVKD. There are 13 residues in the CDR3. V dropped 3 bases and J dropped 1 base, with 6 bases sitting between them.

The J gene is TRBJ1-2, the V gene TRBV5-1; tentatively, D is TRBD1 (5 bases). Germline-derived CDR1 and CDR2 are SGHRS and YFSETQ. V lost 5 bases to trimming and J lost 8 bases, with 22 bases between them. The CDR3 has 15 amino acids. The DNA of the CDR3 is TGCGCCAGCAGGGCCGGGGCCGAAGGTACGGGGGGCTACACCTTC. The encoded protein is CASRAGAEGTGGYTF.

The CDR3 DNA is TGCAGCGTTGAAGATCCGCAGCCCCAGCATTTT. Translated, it gives CSVEDPQPQHF. V is TRBV29-1 and J is TRBJ1-5; D gene uncertain. The CDR3 spans 11 residues. The germline V gene has CDR1 SQVTM and CDR2 ANQGSEA. Trimming stripped 0 bases from V and 7 bases from J, with 4 bases between. The full variable domain, completed using reference TRBV29-1 and TRBJ1-5, is SAVISQKPSRDICQRGTSLTIQCQVDSQVTMMFWYRQQPGQSLTLIATANQGSEATYESGFVIDKFPISRPNLTFSTLTVSNMSPEDSSIYLCSVEDPQPQHFGDGTRLSIL.

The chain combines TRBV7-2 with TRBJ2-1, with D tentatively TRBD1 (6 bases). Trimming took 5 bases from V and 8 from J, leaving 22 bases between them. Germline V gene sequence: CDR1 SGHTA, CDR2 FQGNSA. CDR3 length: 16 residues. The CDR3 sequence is CASSQGQGRGWDEQFF. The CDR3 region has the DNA TGTGCCAGCAGCCAAGGGCAGGGAAGGGGGTGGGATGAGCAGTTCTTC.

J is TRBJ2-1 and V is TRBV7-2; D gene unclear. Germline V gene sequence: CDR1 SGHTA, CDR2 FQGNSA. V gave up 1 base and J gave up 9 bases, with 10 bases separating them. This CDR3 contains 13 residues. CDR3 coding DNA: TGTGCCAGCAGCTTAGAACGGAACAGTGAGCAGTTCTTC. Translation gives CASSLERNSEQFF.

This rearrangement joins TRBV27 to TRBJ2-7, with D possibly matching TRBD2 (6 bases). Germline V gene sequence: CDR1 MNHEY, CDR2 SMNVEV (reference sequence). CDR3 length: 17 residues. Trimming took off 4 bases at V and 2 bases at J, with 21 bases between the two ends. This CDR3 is CASSSQRVGEATYEQYF. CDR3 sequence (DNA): TGTGCCAGCAGTTCCCAAAGGGTGGGGGAGGCAACCTACGAGCAGTACTTC.

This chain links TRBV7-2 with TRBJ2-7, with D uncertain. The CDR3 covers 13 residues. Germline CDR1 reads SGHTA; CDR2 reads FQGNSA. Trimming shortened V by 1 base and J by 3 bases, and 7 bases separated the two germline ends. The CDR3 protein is CASSLVGLYEQYF. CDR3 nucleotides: TGTGCCAGCAGCTTAGTCGGGCTCTACGAGCAGTACTTC.

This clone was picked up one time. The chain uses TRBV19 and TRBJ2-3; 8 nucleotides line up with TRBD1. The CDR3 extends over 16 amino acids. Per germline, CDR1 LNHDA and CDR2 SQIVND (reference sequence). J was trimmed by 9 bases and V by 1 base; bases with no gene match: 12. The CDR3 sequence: CASSIAVIRTGWTQYF. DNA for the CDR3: TGTGCCAGTAGTATAGCCGTCATAAGGACAGGGTGGACGCAGTATTTT.

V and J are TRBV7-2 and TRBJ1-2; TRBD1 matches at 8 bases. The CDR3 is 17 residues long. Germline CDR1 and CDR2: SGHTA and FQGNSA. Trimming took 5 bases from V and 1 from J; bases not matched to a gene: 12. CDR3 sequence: CASSLWASGQVNYGYTF. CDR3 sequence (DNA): TGTGCCAGCAGCCTTTGGGCGTCGGGACAGGTTAACTATGGCTACACCTTC.

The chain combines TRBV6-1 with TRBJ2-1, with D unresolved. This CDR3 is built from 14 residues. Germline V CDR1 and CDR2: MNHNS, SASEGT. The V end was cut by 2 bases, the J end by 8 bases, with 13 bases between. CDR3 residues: CASSERQLMDEQFF. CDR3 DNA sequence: TGTGCCAGCAGTGAAAGGCAGCTGATGGATGAGCAGTTCTTC.

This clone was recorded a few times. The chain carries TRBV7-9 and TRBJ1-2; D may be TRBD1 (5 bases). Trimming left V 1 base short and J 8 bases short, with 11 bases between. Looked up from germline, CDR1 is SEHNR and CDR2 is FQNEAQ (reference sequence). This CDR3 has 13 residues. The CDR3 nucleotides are TGTGCCAGCAGCTTAGGGGGACTAGTCGGCTACACCTTC. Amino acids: CASSLGGLVGYTF.

The CDR3 sequence is CASSLVGASHIGEQYF. In DNA, the CDR3 is TGTGCCAGCAGCTTAGTGGGCGCTTCTCACATAGGCGAGCAGTACTTC. The chain couples TRBV7-8 to TRBJ2-7; D is unresolved. CDR1 is SGHVS, CDR2 FQNEAQ, per germline. The V and J ends lost 1 base and 6 bases respectively, with 19 bases between them. This CDR3 is built from 16 residues.